The T cell receptor beta chain described here comes from a study of human T cells and chemical hapten exposure. MiXCR, applied by TCRdb to the RACE reads, yields one record per CDR3 protein. The data hold more than 65,000 distinct CDR3 sequences, with approximately 35% observed a single time. The time point here: patch test 1, 2 weeks after DPC sensitization. Treatment indicated: therapeutic diphenylcyclopropenone sensitization with weekly scalp DPC. The ends lost 3 bases at V and 5 bases at J; junction bases unmatched: 1. The CDR3 has 13 amino acids. This clonotype showed up just a few times. This specimen consisted of whole blood, obtained in connection with sensitization to the hapten diphenylcyclopropenone (DPC). The source of this sequence is a middle-aged man with alopecia areata. Some clones in this sample may be carry-over from other donors' samples. The V gene is TRBV12-3 or TRBV12-4, the J gene TRBJ2-5; 9 positions agree with TRBD1. Here the CDR3 reads CASSFDRGETQYF. Here the CDR3 DNA reads TGTGCCAGCAGTTTCGACAGGGGGGAGACCCAGTACTTC.